The T cell receptor beta chain under discussion was sequenced for a study of shared clonotypes between healthy human individuals (TCRdb year 2020). Broadly, across the study: A couple of women and a few men aged 18 to 49 years were included in the cohort. For each donor, CD4 naive and CD4 memory were each run on three plates, CD8 naive on two plates, and CD8 memory on one plate. To estimate repertoire size and how much clonotype sharing occurs between individuals, the study deeply sequenced the blood TCR repertoires of 4 to 6 healthy adults. To increase sequencing depth and limit assay-specific biases, TCR repertoire library preparation and sequencing were carried out by different laboratories using diverse techniques. Between about 0.85 and 8.9 billion PBMCs per donor were obtained by leukapheresis.

The donors were healthy, HIV-negative adults who had no recently reported acute infections or vaccinations. All donors were Caucasian adults living in Nashville, Tennessee, USA. CD4+ T cells were enriched through magnetic negative selection, after which naive cells were positively selected on CD45RA and the remaining negative fraction served as the memory subset. Blood was collected by leukapheresis, and PBMCs were isolated by Ficoll-Histopaque density gradient centrifugation and then cryopreserved in liquid nitrogen vapor phase. Analytical flow cytometry was used to check the purity and quantity of every magnetically sorted T cell population. Genomic DNA was isolated from each sorted fraction and quantified by UV absorbance on a Nanodrop 2000c. TCR CDR3 regions were amplified from genomic DNA by multiplex PCR using the deep immunoSEQ assay. Extracted genomic DNA from each cell subset was distributed evenly across all wells of several immunoSEQ 96-well plates, and each plate was treated as a replicate. For sorted subsets, each replicate PCR was loaded with approximately 0.2 ug genomic DNA, equivalent to some 27,000 T cell genomes. The purified libraries were quantified using a Qubit 3.0 fluorometer, sized with a Bioanalyzer 2100, and then quantified again using the KAPA Library Quantification kit. Every immunoSEQ 96-well plate was sequenced on a separate single-read 150-cycle Illumina NextSeq 550 flow cell. On the study's bioinformatics: The immunoSEQ output contained only junctional sequences without quality scores, so filtering could not match that applied to full-length reads. To assign V/J genes and CDR3, sequences were annotated against IMGT germline references using PyIR, a Python wrapper for IgBLAST v1.9. Reads were removed for weak V/J assignments (E-value above 1e-6), missing CDR3, stop codons, out-of-frame junctions, or ambiguous translated residues. V3J clonotypes were defined as sequences sharing an identical inferred V gene, J gene, and CDR3 amino acid sequence. Percentage overlap between repertoires was calculated by dividing the number of shared unique clonotypes by the size of the smaller repertoire. RTK rarefaction, the Chao1 estimator, and Recon v2.1 estimates of unobserved clonotypes were used to assess repertoire richness. OLGA was used to compute generation probabilities for all TCRbeta clonotypes that the gDNA method yielded from a handful of donors. Not all clones reach the TCRdb copy of this immuneACCESS table, which keeps in-frame sequences only. Checked studies attribute under half of the gap to unresolved V genes and leave the rest unexplained. V, J and clone size are taken as reported in that table, and D and trimming were inferred from the DNA itself. The sample table lists about 2.3 million clones, less than 95% of them with a count of one. 0.37% of the sample belongs to the ten largest clones.

The study at large found these results: Compared with non-shared clonotypes, clonotypes shared by all four sorted-subset donors had higher generation probabilities. Even with the large sequencing depth, rarefaction of the sorted-subset datasets indicated that sequencing was incomplete. Only blood was sampled, and tissue TCR repertoires likely differ from those in blood. Sharing across a few donors was observed for 4.5% to 6.5% of naive CD4, over 3% of naive CD8, over 2% of memory CD4, and about 0.4% of memory CD8 clonotypes. Naive subsets generally had larger estimated clonotype richness than memory subsets did. Pairwise subsampling led to the expectation that sequencing depth would affect the degree of clonotype sharing among donors. The small number of donors limited the genetic and exposure-history diversity represented.

Reading the germline V gene gives CDR1 SNHLY and CDR2 FYNNEI. V is cut back by 4 bases and J by 5 bases, with 7 bases in the junction unmatched. There are 15 amino acids in the CDR3, from cysteine to phenylalanine inclusive. Only CDR3 DNA is held: 45 bases, read in frame from base 1. Details on this clone: Its antigen has not been determined. Base qualities are missing; no much larger clone stands one base away.

The sequence came from a man between 18 and 29 years old in good health. Some clones in this sample may be carry-over from other donors' samples. The chain is made from TRBV2 and TRBJ2-1; 8 bases in the junction line up with TRBD1. Material: naive CD4+ T cells from PBMCs. Interpreted using the paper, the cell subset or site label stands for: CD45RA+ positively selected. The CDR3 region: CASSVSRTGNNEQFF. The DNA is as follows: TGTGCCAGCAGTGTTTCCAGGACAGGGAACAATGAGCAGTTCTTC.